The 6 T cell receptor beta chains in this list originate from one sample, sequenced in a study of memory CD4+ T cells and cytomegalovirus serostatus. The sort gate was single viable CD3+CD4+CD8-CD45RO+ cells for memory CD4+ T cells. Data came from immunoSEQ multiplex PCR; TCRdb stores just in-frame clones and leaves some out. This sample has some 39,000 clones, with 79% found just once. Sequenced: memory CD4+ T cells from blood. The receptors were sampled from an adult in good health and CMV-seronegative.

This clone was counted only a few times. The J gene is TRBJ2-2, the V gene TRBV7-6; D is uncertain. CDR1 and CDR2 (germline): SGHVS, FNYEAQ. V lost 2 bases and J lost 7, with 5 bases in between. The CDR3 is 12 amino acids. CDR3 nucleotides: TGTGCCAGCAGCTTAATTATCGGGGAGCTGTTTTTT. This codes for CASSLIIGELFF.

V and J are TRBV18 and TRBJ2-1; 13 nucleotides agree with TRBD2. Germline V gene lookup returns CDR1 KGHSH and CDR2 LQKENI. The trim removed 3 bases at V and 4 bases at J, leaving 3 bases unmatched. The CDR3 runs 16 residues. Written as DNA, the CDR3 is TGTGCCAGCTCACCGAAACTAGCGGGGGGGTACAATGAGCAGTTCTTC. This sequence encodes CASSPKLAGGYNEQFF.

The chain recombines TRBV7-9 with TRBJ2-2; 7 nucleotides align to TRBD1. This CDR3 spans 14 amino acids. J gave up 5 bases and V 5 bases, and 5 bases lay outside the gene matches. The germline V gene encodes CDR1 SEHNR and CDR2 FQNEAQ (reference sequence). DNA of the CDR3: TGTGCCAGCAGCCCCGGGACAGAAACCGGGGAGCTGTTTTTT. Protein product: CASSPGTETGELFF.

The genes are TRBV7-2 and TRBJ2-5; D may be TRBD2 (5 bases). The CDR3 has 13 amino acids. Trimming took 5 bases from V and 5 from J, leaving 12 bases between them. CDR1 and CDR2 (germline): SGHTA, FQGNSA. The CDR3 reads CASSRTSGETQYF. The CDR3 DNA reads TGTGCCAGCAGCCGTACTTCGGGGGAGACCCAGTACTTC.

V and J are TRBV9 and TRBJ2-1; no firm D call. This CDR3 is 13 amino acids long. The germline V and J ends were trimmed by 3 bases and 10 bases, with 14 bases remaining between them. Germline CDR1 is SGDLS and CDR2 is YYNGEE. The CDR3 DNA is TGTGCCAGCAGCGCTTTCAATGTAGGCGAGCAGTTCTTC. Translation gives CASSAFNVGEQFF. The full variable domain, with the rest looked up from reference TRBV9 and TRBJ2-1, is DSGVTQTPKHLITATGQRVTLRCSPRSGDLSVYWYQQSLDQGLQFLIQYYNGEERAKGNILERFSAQQFPDLHSELNLSSLELGDSALYFCASSAFNVGEQFFGPGTRLTVL.

The V and J genes are TRBV5-4 and TRBJ2-3; perhaps TRBD2 as D (6 bases). Trimming took 0 bases from V and 1 from J, leaving 9 bases between them. This CDR3 has 15 amino acids. The germline V gene encodes CDR1 SGHNT and CDR2 YYREEE (reference sequence). CDR3: CASSLGGVGTDTQYF. DNA of the CDR3: TGTGCCAGCAGCTTGGGGGGGGTCGGCACAGATACGCAGTATTTT.